This TCR beta chain was found in a study of T-cell reconstitution after alpha-beta-depleted transplantation in children. Study observations and caveats: Fresh T-cell production supplied most of the T-cell counts and diversity seen one year after transplant.

Unique molecular identifiers were incorporated during preparation of the TCRbeta library. Each CDR3 protein gets one entry after TCRdb re-called the PCR reads with MiXCR. The table has hundreds of thousands of distinct CDR3 sequences, around 12% seen once. The CDR3 runs to 13 residues. V lost 4 bases and J lost 1, with 7 bases in between. Germline CDR1 and CDR2: SNHLY and FYNNEI. This clonotype showed up many times. The antigen is not known. The TCR originated in a girl aged 2 to 9 with congenital amegakaryocytic thrombocytopenia, due to receive a stem cell transplant. V gene TRBV2 combines with J gene TRBJ1-1; D is unclear. Sequenced here: PBMCs, sampled before TCRalphabeta/CD19-depleted stem cell transplant. CDR3 sequence reads: CASSGGENTEAFF. Written as DNA, the CDR3 is TGTGCCAGCAGTGGAGGAGAGAACACTGAAGCTTTCTTT.